What follows is one TCR beta chain and its context. The antigen remains undetermined. The data belong to a study of vaccination effects on CD4 cells after COVID-19. Study-level information: Post-vaccine draws lagged the second dose by a median of 72 days.

Clones were sequenced by immunoSEQ multiplex PCR, and TCRdb holds only the in-frame ones, with some missing. The data contain some 61,000 clones, 76% of them singletons. CD4+ T cells specific for antigen were expanded with viral peptide pools by the ViraFEST assay before sequencing. When around ten days of culture had elapsed, CD4+ T cells were isolated. All participants had two doses of either the BNT162b2 or mRNA-1273 vaccine. Half-medium replacement with IL-2 medium occurred on days 3 and 7. This CDR3 is 13 amino acids long. V shed 5 bases and J shed 6 bases, with 11 bases lying between them. Germline V gene data show CDR1 as MGHRA and CDR2 as YSYEKL.

The chain combines TRBV4-1 with TRBJ1-5; D may be TRBD1 (6 bases). The receptor was isolated from a human donor who received a COVID-19 vaccine. Sequencing used CD4+ T cells from PBMCs cultured with HCoV-OC43 spike peptides, obtained after COVID-19 vaccination. The subset is: HCoV-OC43 spike overlapping peptide pool stimulation. CDR3 DNA sequence: TGCGCCAGCAGCTCCCCAGGGGCTCAGCCCCAGCATTTT. It specifies CASSSPGAQPQHF.